The T cell receptor beta chain described here comes from a study of blood T cells in healthy people across ages (dated by TCRdb to the mid-2010s). In terms of the full investigation: In model experiments, template switching captured about one uniquely barcoded TCR beta cDNA molecule for every two T cells. To track age-related changes in TCR beta repertoire diversity, the study relied on deep sequencing normalized with unique cDNA molecular identifiers. Four age groups were formed from the donors: young (average 16 years), middle-aged (just under 40), aged (around 62) and long-lived (around 82). Donors of different ages were randomly distributed across sequencing lanes to avoid experimental bias. Two additional independent replicas of 1 million unique cDNA reads from the same blood draw were analyzed for two donors (one aged 18 to 30 and one aged 80 or older). Paper-wide results and their limitations: Observed TCR beta diversity per million T cells fell roughly linearly with age, and a significant reduction was already apparent by age about 43. Bulk unsorted PBMC profiling prevented conclusive comparison of naive and antigen-experienced compartments. Total diversity estimates from one million sequenced T cells were considered lower bounds and underestimates. Because donor CMV infection status was unknown, age-related changes in expanded clonotypes were potentially confounded. Compared with the aged group, the long-lived group had more naive CD4+ T cells, fewer expanded clones and increased TCR diversity, a pattern suggesting age selection. There was a strong correlation between observed TCR beta diversity and the percentage of naive T cells measured by flow cytometry.

As concerns this clonotype: Its antigen is still unknown. No base-level quality is on record; no much larger clone is a single base apart.

Donors were a few dozen systemically healthy Caucasian individuals from Russia aged roughly 6 to 95 years. Each donor gave about 9.7 milliliters of peripheral blood, drawn into EDTA-treated Vacutainer tubes. Ficoll-Paque density-gradient centrifugation was used to isolate PBMCs, with at least 7 million per sample. Trizol reagent was used to extract total RNA from the PBMCs, yielding at least 6 micrograms per sample. For every donor, an aliquot of PBMCs went through flow cytometry to measure the percentages of naive CD45RAhigh/CD27high T cells. The CDR3 goes from the cysteine to the phenylalanine over 10 residues. Of the read, only the CDR3 DNA is kept; its 30 bases are in frame from base 1. CDR1 DFQATT and CDR2 SNEGSKA are derived from the germline V gene (reference sequence). V drops 4 bases and J drops 5 bases, leaving 5 bases in between. Libraries were prepared through 5' RACE. Sequenced using an Illumina HiSeq 2500. A second roughly 6 to 11 cycle PCR used a sample-barcoded 5' primer and a J-beta primer mix. Each TCR beta cDNA molecule received a unique molecular identifier from a template-switch 5' adaptor carrying 12 random nucleotides. At least 2.5 million CDR3-containing paired-end reads were obtained from each sample. The Mint cDNA synthesis kit, primed by a TRBC-specific oligonucleotide, was used to synthesize first-strand cDNA from all RNA. Following uracil-DNA glycosylase treatment, all cDNA underwent a first 18-cycle PCR with the universal primers M1SS and BC2_uni_R. The study's processing was this. Normalization of each sample was performed by random selection of 1 million high-quality reads, each carrying a distinct molecular identifier. Reads with shared molecular identifiers were discarded instead of being binned into consensus sequences. MiTCR, run with a Q25 quality threshold and the strictest error-elimination algorithm, handled CDR3 identification, clonotype clustering and error correction. Lower-bound total TCR beta diversity was estimated with a nonparametric unseen species model using Euler transformation. TCRdb reanalyzed the raw reads on its own, using fastp at Q25 for trimming and MiXCR for clone calling, and kept in-frame beta chains. Each record represents a unique CDR3 protein, reported with the most common genes and DNA among its rows. TCRdb's processing, not the study's, gives the V and J calls here. The table for this sample lists roughly 1,300,000 distinct CDR3 sequences; 45% to 70% of them were counted only once. The ten largest make up roughly 7% of the sample.

Sequencing was performed on blood. The sequence came from a man in his late teens or twenties in good health. The chain is encoded by TRBV20-1 joined to TRBJ2-5, with an unclear D gene assignment. CDR3 reads: CSAMRETQYF. The nucleotide sequence reads TGCAGTGCTATGCGGGAGACCCAGTACTTC.